This T cell receptor beta chain was recovered during a study of human T cells and chemical hapten exposure. Study information: Per-sample TCR yields varied mainly from small pooled library volume differences.

Individual cDNA molecules received unique molecular identifiers in the library. Authors' methods: Between roughly 23,224 and 700,000 TCRs appeared in each sample, and the median stood at approximately 100,000. Each CDR3 protein is one row after TCRdb ran MiXCR on the 5' RACE reads. For this entry, the V and J calls and clone size follow TCRdb and not the study's own pipeline. The sample yields over 70,000 distinct CDR3 sequences, approximately 15% seen once. The authors' total RNA extraction used unfractionated whole blood. CDR3 length: 15 amino acids. Germline CDR1 is SGHTA and CDR2 is FQGNSA. V dropped 5 bases and J dropped 0 bases, with 11 bases sitting between them. The table lists this clonotype with a few counts. The antigen is unknown. Study results and limitations: Sensitizing with DPC caused no change in TCRs above 1 in 1000 frequency.

The genes are TRBV7-2 and TRBJ1-3; D remains ambiguous. This sequence was found in a female donor in good health. This CDR3 is CASSPRPSSGNTIYF. The CDR3 DNA reads TGTGCCAGCAGCCCCAGACCCAGCTCTGGAAACACCATATATTTT.